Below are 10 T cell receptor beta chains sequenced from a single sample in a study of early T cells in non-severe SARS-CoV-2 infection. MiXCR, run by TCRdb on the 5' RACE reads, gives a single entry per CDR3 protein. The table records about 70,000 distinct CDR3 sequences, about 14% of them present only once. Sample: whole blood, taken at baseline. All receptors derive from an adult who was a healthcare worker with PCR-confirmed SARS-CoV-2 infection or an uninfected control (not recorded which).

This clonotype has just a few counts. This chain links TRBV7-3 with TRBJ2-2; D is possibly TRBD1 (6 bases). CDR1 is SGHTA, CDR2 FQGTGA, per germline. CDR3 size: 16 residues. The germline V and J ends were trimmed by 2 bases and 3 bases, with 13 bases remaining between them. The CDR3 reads CASSLAPGQHTGELFF. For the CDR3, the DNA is TGTGCCAGCAGCTTAGCCCCTGGACAGCACACCGGGGAGCTGTTTTTT. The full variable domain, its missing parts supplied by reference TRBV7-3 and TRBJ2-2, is GAGVSQTPSNKVTEKGKYVELRCDPISGHTALYWYRQSLGQGPEFLIYFQGTGAADDSGLPNDRFFAVRPEGSVSTLKIQRTERGDSAVYLCASSLAPGQHTGELFFGEGSRLTVL.

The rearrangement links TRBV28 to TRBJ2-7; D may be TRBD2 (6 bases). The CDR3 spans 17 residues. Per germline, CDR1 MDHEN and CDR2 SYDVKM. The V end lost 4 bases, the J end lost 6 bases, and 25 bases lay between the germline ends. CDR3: CASSSPKEGRGGSEQYF. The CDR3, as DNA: TGTGCCAGCAGTTCGCCAAAGGAGGGGCGCGGCGGGTCCGAGCAGTACTTC.

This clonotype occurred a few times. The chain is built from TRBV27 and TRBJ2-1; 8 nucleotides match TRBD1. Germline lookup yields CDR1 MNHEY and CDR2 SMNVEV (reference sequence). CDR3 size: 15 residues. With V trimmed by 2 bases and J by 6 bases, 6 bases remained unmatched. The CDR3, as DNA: TGTGCCAGCAGTTTAATGACAGGGGCGGTCAATGAGCAGTTCTTC. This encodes CASSLMTGAVNEQFF.

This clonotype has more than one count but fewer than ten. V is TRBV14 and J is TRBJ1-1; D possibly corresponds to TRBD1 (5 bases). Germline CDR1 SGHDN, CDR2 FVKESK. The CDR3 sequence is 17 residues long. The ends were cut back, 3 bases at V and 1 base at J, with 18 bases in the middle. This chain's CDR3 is CASSHVLQGPRNTEAFF. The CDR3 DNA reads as TGTGCCAGCAGCCACGTTCTCCAGGGACCGAGGAACACTGAAGCTTTCTTT.

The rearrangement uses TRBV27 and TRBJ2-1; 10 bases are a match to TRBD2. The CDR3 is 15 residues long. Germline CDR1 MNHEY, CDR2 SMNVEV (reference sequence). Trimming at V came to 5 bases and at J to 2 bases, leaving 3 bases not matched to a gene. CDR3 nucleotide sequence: TGTGCCAGCAGTAAGACTAGCGGGCCCTACAATGAGCAGTTCTTC. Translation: CASSKTSGPYNEQFF.

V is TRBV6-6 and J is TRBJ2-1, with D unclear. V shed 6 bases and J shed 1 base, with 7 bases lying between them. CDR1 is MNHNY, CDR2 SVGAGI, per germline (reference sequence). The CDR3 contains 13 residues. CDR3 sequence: CASSWYSYNEQFF. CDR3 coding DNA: TGTGCCAGCAGCTGGTATTCCTACAATGAGCAGTTCTTC.

CDR3: CASSSGASGPYEQYF. CDR3 bases: TGTGCCAGCAGCTCCGGGGCTAGCGGACCCTACGAGCAGTACTTC. The rearrangement joins TRBV9 to TRBJ2-7; TRBD2 matches at 7 bases. CDR1 is SGDLS and CDR2 is YYNGEE in the germline V gene. Trimming removed 4 bases from V and 2 bases from J; junction bases left unmatched: 9. The CDR3 extends over 15 amino acids.

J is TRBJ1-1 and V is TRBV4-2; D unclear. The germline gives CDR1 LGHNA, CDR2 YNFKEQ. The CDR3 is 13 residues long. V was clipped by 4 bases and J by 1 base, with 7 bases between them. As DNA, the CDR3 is TGTGCCAGCAGCCCGGACCAGAACACTGAAGCTTTCTTT. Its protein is CASSPDQNTEAFF.

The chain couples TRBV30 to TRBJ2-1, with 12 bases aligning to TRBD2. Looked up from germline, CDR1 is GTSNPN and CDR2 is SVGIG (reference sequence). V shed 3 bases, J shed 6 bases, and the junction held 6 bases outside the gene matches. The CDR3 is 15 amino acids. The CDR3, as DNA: TGTGCCTGGAGCGTCACTAGCGGGAGGTCCAATGAGCAGTTCTTC. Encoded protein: CAWSVTSGRSNEQFF.

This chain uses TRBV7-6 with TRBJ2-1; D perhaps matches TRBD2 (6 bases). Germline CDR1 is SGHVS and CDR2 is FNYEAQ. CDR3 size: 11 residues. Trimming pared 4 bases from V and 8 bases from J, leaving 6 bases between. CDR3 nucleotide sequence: TGTGCCAGCAGCTCTAGCGATGAGCAGTTCTTC. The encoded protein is CASSSSDEQFF.